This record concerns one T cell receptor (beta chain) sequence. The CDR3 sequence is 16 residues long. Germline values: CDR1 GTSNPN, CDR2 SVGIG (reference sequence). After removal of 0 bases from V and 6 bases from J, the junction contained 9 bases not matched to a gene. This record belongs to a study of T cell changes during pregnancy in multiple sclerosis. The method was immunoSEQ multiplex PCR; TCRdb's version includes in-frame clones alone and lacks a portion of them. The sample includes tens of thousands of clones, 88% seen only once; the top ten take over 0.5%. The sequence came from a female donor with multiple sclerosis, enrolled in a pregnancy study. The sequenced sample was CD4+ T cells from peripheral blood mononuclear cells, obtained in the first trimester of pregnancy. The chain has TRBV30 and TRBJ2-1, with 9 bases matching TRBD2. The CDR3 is CAWSVWVERGVNEQFF. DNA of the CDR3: TGTGCCTGGAGTGTATGGGTCGAGCGGGGGGTCAATGAGCAGTTCTTC.